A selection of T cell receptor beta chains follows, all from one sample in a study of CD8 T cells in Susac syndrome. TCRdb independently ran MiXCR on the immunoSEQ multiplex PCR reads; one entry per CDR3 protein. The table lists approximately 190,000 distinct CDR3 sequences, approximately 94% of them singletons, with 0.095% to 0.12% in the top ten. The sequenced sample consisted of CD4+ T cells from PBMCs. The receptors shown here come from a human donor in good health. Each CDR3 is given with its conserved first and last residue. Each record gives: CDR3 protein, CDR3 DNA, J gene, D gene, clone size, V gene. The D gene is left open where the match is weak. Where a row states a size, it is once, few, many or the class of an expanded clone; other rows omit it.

CDR3 protein: CASSAGRNRVSNQPQHF
CDR3 DNA: TGTGCCAGTAGTGCAGGACGGAATAGGGTTAGCAATCAGCCCCAGCATTTT
J gene: TRBJ1-5
D gene: NA
clone size: NA
V gene: TRBV19

CDR3 protein: CASSPTWKSEQYF
CDR3 DNA: TGTGCCAGCAGCCCCACGTGGAAGAGCGAGCAGTACTTC
J gene: TRBJ2-7
D gene: NA
clone size: NA
V gene: TRBV7-2

CDR3 protein: CASSQENQYQETQYF
CDR3 DNA: TGTGCCAGCAGCCAAGAGAATCAGTATCAAGAGACCCAGTACTTC
J gene: TRBJ2-5
D gene: NA
clone size: NA
V gene: TRBV9

CDR3 protein: CASSLDGEGGNTIYF
CDR3 DNA: TGCGCCAGCAGCTTGGACGGCGAAGGAGGAAACACCATATATTTT
J gene: TRBJ1-3
D gene: NA
clone size: NA
V gene: TRBV5-1

CDR3 protein: CATRKQGLNEKLFF
CDR3 DNA: TGTGCCACCCGTAAGCAGGGCCTAAATGAAAAACTGTTTTTT
J gene: TRBJ1-4
D gene: NA
clone size: NA
V gene: TRBV5-6

CDR3 protein: CASAPTGLISYEQYF
CDR3 DNA: TGCGCCAGCGCGCCCACGGGGCTAATCTCCTACGAGCAGTACTTC
J gene: TRBJ2-7
D gene: NA
clone size: NA
V gene: TRBV4-1

CDR3 protein: CAWSVGDRSRYTF
CDR3 DNA: TGTGCCTGGAGTGTCGGGGACCGCTCTCGCTACACCTTC
J gene: TRBJ1-2
D gene: NA
clone size: NA
V gene: TRBV30

CDR3 protein: CASSQAGWLETQYF
CDR3 DNA: TGTGCCAGCAGCCAAGCAGGGTGGCTCGAGACCCAGTACTTC
J gene: TRBJ2-5
D gene: NA
clone size: NA
V gene: TRBV3-1

CDR3 protein: CARRVSGANVLTF
CDR3 DNA: TGTGCCAGGAGGGTCTCTGGGGCCAACGTCCTGACTTTC
J gene: TRBJ2-6
D gene: NA
clone size: once
V gene: TRBV2

CDR3 protein: CASSQLPGASYGYTF
CDR3 DNA: TGTGCCAGCAGCCAACTCCCGGGGGCGAGCTATGGCTACACCTTC
J gene: TRBJ1-2
D gene: NA
clone size: NA
V gene: TRBV3-1

CDR3 protein: CASSSQGEYTEAFF
CDR3 DNA: TGTGCCAGCAGCTCCCAGGGGGAGTATACTGAAGCTTTCTTT
J gene: TRBJ1-1
D gene: TRBD1
clone size: NA
V gene: TRBV7-9

CDR3 protein: CASQGIAGDNQPQHF
CDR3 DNA: TGTGCCTCCCAAGGAATCGCGGGTGACAATCAGCCCCAGCATTTT
J gene: TRBJ1-5
D gene: NA
clone size: NA
V gene: TRBV10-3